The 7 T cell receptor beta chains reported below all come from one sample, sequenced in a study of blood T cells in healthy people across ages. Next came a second PCR, run for about 6 to 11 cycles, which used a sample-barcoded 5' primer along with a J-beta primer mix. MiXCR, run by TCRdb on the 5' RACE reads, gives a single entry per CDR3 protein. The sample lists some 930,000 distinct CDR3 sequences; around 29% were seen once. The same data also went into a second study, on T cells of mothers and their children.

Sequenced: blood. The receptors were gathered from a woman aged 40 to 55 in good health.

The rearrangement links TRBV29-1 to TRBJ2-3; D remains ambiguous. This CDR3 region has 11 residues. The germline V and J ends were trimmed by 5 bases and 6 bases, with 9 bases remaining between them. The germline CDR1 and CDR2 sequences are SQVTM and ANQGSEA. CDR3 nucleotide sequence: TGCAGCGTTCAGGTCCAGGATACGCAGTATTTT. Translating it yields CSVQVQDTQYF.

The V call is TRBV10-3, the J call TRBJ2-1; possible D gene TRBD1, 7 bases. Trimming cost V 4 bases and J 9 bases, with 16 bases left between them. The CDR3 is 14 residues long. CDR1 is ENHRY and CDR2 is SYGVKD in the germline V gene. CDR3 amino acids: CAISVEQGTFEQFF. CDR3 nucleotides: TGTGCCATCAGTGTTGAACAGGGGACTTTTGAGCAGTTCTTC.

The chain uses TRBV6-1 and TRBJ2-7; a possible D gene is TRBD2 (5 bases). The CDR3 is made up of 13 amino acids. V was pared by 6 bases and J by 4 bases, with 13 bases between. Germline V gene data show CDR1 as MNHNS and CDR2 as SASEGT. The CDR3 region is CASRDNPGYEQYF. In nucleotides, the CDR3 is TGTGCCAGCAGGGATAATCCGGGGTACGAGCAGTACTTC.

Regarding this clonotype: A far larger clone is just one base off, so this is likely a read error. V and J are TRBV5-1 and TRBJ2-1; D may be TRBD1 (6 bases). The length of the CDR3 is 14 residues. CDR1 and CDR2 from the germline V gene are SGHRS and YFSETQ. The CDR3 coding sequence is TGCGCCCGCAGCCAAGGACAGTCGTACAATGAGCAGTTCTTC. It codes for CARSQGQSYNEQFF.

Ten or more counts support this clonotype. CDR3 nucleotide sequence: TGTGCCAGCAGCTTCGGTCTTCTAGCGGGGTCCTACAATGAGCAGTTCTTC. It is translated as CASSFGLLAGSYNEQFF. J is TRBJ2-1 and V is TRBV11-2; 9 bases are a match to TRBD2. The junction had 7 bases not matched to a gene; V was cut back by 3 bases and J by 1 base. CDR1 SGHAT and CDR2 FQNNGV come from the germline V gene. The CDR3 loop spans 17 amino acids.

The V gene is TRBV20-1, the J gene TRBJ2-5; D gene unclear. Near its end, the DNA agrees better with TRBJ2-4, so the J call may be wrong. The CDR3 extends over 13 amino acids. CDR1 and CDR2 from the germline V gene are DFQATT and SNEGSKA (reference sequence). The CDR3 coding sequence is TGCAGTGCTAGTCCTGGGGTTAGTTTCATTCAGTACTTC. This encodes CSASPGVSFIQYF.

This clonotype has only a few counts. The V call is TRBV7-2, the J call TRBJ2-1, with 9 bases lining up with TRBD1. Germline CDR1 is SGHTA and CDR2 is FQGNSA. This CDR3 has 14 residues. V gave up 5 bases and J gave up 8 bases; unmatched junction bases: 7. As DNA, the CDR3 is TGTGCCAGCAGCGAGGGACAGGGTTCCGATGAGCAGTTCTTC. Translating it yields CASSEGQGSDEQFF.